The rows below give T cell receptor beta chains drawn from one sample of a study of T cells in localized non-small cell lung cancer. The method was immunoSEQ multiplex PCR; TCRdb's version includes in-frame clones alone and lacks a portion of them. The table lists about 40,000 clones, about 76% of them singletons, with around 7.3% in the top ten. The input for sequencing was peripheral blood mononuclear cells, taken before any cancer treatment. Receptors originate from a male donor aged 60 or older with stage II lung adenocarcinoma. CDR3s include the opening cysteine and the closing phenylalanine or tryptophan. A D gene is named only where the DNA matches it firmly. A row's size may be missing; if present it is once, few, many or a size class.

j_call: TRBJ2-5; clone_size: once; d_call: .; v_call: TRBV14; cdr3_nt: TGTGCCAGCAGCCAAGACAGACAAGAGACCCAGTACTTC; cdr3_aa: CASSQDRQETQYF
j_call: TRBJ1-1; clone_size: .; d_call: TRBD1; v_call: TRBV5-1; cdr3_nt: TGCGCCAGCAGCATCTCGGGACAGGCGAACACTGAAGCTTTCTTT; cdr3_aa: CASSISGQANTEAFF
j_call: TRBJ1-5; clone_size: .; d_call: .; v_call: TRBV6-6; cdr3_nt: TGTGCCAGCAGTTACTCAAGTGGGGGCAGTCAGCCCCAGCATTTT; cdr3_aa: CASSYSSGGSQPQHF
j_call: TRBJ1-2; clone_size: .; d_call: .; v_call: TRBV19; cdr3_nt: TGTGCCAGTAACCCAAACAGGGCGGATGGCTACACCTTC; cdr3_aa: CASNPNRADGYTF
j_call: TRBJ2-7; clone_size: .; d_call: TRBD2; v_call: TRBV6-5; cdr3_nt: TGTGCCAGCAGTTACGCGGGAGAAGTTTACGAGCAGTACTTC; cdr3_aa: CASSYAGEVYEQYF
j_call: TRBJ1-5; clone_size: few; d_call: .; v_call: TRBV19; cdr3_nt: TGTGCCAGTAGCCACCAGGGCAATCAGCCCCAGCATTTT; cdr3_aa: CASSHQGNQPQHF
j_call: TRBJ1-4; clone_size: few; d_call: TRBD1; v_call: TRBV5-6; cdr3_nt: TGTGCCAGCAGCCAACAGGGGGAAAAACTGTTTTTT; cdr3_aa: CASSQQGEKLFF
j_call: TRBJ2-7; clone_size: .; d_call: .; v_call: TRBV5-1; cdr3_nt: TGCGCCAGCAGCTTTACAGAAAACTACGAGCAGTACTTC; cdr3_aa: CASSFTENYEQYF
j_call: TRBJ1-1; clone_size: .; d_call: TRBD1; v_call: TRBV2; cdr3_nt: TGTGCCAGCAGTAGACAGGGGACTTTGAACACTGAAGCTTTCTTT; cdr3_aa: CASSRQGTLNTEAFF
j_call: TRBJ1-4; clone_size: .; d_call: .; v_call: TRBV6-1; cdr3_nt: TGTGCCAGCAGTGAAGTGAATTGGGGGAATGAAAAACTGTTTTTT; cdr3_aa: CASSEVNWGNEKLFF
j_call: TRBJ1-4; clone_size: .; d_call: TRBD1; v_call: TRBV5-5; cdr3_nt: TGTGCCAGCAGCTCTGGGACAGGGTCTAATGAAAAACTGTTTTTT; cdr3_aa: CASSSGTGSNEKLFF
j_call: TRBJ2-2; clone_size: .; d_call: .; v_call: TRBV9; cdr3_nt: TGTGCCAGCAACCCAAGCGAAAACACCGGGGAGCTGTTTTTT; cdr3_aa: CASNPSENTGELFF
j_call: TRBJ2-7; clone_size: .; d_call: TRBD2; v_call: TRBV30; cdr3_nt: TGTGCCTGGAGTAATGGACTAGCGGGATCTTACGAGCAGTACTTC; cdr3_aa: CAWSNGLAGSYEQYF
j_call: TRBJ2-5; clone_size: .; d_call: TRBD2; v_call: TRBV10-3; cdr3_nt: TGTGCCATCTCTGGTATAGCGGGAGGTGAGCAGTACTTC; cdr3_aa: CAISGIAGGEQYF
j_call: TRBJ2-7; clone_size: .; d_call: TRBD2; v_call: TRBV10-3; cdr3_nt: TGTGCCATCAGTGAGATTATGCGGGAGGACGACGAGCAGTACTTC; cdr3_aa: CAISEIMREDDEQYF
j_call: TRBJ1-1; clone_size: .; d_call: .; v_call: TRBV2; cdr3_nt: TGTGCCAGCAGCGAGGACAGAAAGAACACTGAAGCTTTCTTT; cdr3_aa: CASSEDRKNTEAFF
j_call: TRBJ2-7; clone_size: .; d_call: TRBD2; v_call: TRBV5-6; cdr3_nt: TGTGCCAGCAGCTCGGGGGGCGAGCAGTACTTC; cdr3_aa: CASSSGGEQYF
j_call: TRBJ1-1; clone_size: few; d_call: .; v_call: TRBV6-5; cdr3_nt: TGTGCCAGCAGTAACAGGGATCTCACGAACACTGAAGCTTTCTTT; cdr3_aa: CASSNRDLTNTEAFF
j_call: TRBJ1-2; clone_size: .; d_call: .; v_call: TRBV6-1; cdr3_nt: TGTGCCAGCACCCCAGGGTATACTAACTATGGCTACACCTTC; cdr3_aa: CASTPGYTNYGYTF
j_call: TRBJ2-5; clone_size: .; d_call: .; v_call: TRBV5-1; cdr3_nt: TGCGCCAGCAGCTTACGGGACTCCGAAGAGACCCAGTACTTC; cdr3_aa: CASSLRDSEETQYF
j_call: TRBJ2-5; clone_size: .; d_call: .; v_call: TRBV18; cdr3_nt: TGTGCCAGCTCACCGGGACGGCAAGAGACCCAGTACTTC; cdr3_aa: CASSPGRQETQYF
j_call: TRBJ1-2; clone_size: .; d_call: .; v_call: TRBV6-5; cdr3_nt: TGTGCCAGCAGTTACGGTGGGGGGGCTAACTATGGCTACACCTTC; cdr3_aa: CASSYGGGANYGYTF
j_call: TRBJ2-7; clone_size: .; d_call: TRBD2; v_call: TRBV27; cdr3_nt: TGTGCCAGCAGTTTATCCCCCCTAGCGGGAGTCGGCGAGCAGTACTTC; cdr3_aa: CASSLSPLAGVGEQYF
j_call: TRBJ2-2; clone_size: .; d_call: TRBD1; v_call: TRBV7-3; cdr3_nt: TGTGCCAGCAGCACAGGGGGAGGTACCGGGGAGCTGTTTTTT; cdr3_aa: CASSTGGGTGELFF
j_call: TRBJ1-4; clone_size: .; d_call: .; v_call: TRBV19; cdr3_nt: TGTGCCAGTAGTATCGGAGGCAGTAATGAAAAACTGTTTTTT; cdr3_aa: CASSIGGSNEKLFF
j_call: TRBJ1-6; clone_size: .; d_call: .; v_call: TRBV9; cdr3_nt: TGTGCCAGCAGCGTCCGACAGAATTCACCCCTCCACTTT; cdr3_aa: CASSVRQNSPLHF
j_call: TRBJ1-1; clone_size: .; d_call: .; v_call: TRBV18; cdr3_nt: TGTGCCAGCTCACTCTACGACAGGAACACTGAAGCTTTCTTT; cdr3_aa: CASSLYDRNTEAFF
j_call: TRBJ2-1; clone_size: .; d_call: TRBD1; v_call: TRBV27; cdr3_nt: TGTGCCAGCAGTTTGCTCCGGGACAGGGGTGGCAATGAGCAGTTCTTC; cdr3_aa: CASSLLRDRGGNEQFF
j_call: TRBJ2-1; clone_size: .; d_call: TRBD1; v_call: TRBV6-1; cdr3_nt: TGTGCCAGTCCCACAGGGGGCTCCTACAATGAGCAGTTCTTC; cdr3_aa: CASPTGGSYNEQFF
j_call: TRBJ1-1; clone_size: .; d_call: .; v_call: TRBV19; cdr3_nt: TGTGCCAGTAGTCCTCCCCGGGGGGTCTTGGGCACTGAAGCTTTCTTT; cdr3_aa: CASSPPRGVLGTEAFF
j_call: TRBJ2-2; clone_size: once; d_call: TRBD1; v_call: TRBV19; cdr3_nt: TGTGCCAGTATGGGACAGGGCTGGGGCGGGGAGCTGTTTTTT; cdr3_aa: CASMGQGWGGELFF
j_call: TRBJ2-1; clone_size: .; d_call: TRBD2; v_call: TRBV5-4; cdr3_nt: TGTGCCAGCAGTGGCGGGAGCGTACCCTCCTACAATGAGCAGTTCTTC; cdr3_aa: CASSGGSVPSYNEQFF
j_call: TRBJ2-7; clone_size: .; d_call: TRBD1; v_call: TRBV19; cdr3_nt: TGTGCCAGTTCCGGGACAGGGGCCTACGAGCAGTACTTC; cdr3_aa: CASSGTGAYEQYF
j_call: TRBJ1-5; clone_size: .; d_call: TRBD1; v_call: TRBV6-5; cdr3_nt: TGTGCCAGCAGTGGGGACAGTAGGCAGCCCCAGCATTTT; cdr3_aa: CASSGDSRQPQHF
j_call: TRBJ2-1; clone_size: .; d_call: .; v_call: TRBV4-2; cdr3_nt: TGTGCCAGCAGCCAAGAATTTACGCCTACTAACAATGAGCAGTTCTTC; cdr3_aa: CASSQEFTPTNNEQFF
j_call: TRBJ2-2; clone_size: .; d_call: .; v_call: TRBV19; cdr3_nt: TGTGCCAGTAGTACCGAATTGGGTACCGGGGAGCTGTTTTTT; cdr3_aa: CASSTELGTGELFF
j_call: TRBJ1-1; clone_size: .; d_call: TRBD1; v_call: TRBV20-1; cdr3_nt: TGCAGTGCGGAGACAGGGACCGCTTTCTTT; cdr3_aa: CSAETGTAFF
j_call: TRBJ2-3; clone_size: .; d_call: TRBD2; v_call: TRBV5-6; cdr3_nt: TGTGCCAGCAGCTTGCGTAGCGGGAGCACAGATACGCAGTATTTT; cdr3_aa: CASSLRSGSTDTQYF
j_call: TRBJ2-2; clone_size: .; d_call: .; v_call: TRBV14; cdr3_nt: TGTGCCAGCAGCCACGGAGGGAGTTTCACCGGGGAGCTGTTTTTT; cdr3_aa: CASSHGGSFTGELFF
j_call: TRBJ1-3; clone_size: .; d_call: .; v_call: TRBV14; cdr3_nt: TGTGCCAGCAGCCAAGATGTTGGAAACACCATATATTTT; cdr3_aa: CASSQDVGNTIYF